What follows describes a single TCR beta chain. The sample comes from a study of OX40 agonist ivuxolimab in advanced cancers. The wider study: With a range of roughly 20 to 90, age averaged roughly 60 years, and about 83% were male.

Trimming removed 5 bases from V and 9 bases from J, with 11 bases in between. Looked up from germline, CDR1 is SGHAT and CDR2 is FQNNGV. There are 12 residues in the CDR3. The assay was immunoSEQ multiplex PCR, and TCRdb's table has in-frame clones only and misses some. The sample carries roughly 41,000 clones, about 91% recorded once. The chain joins TRBV11-2 to TRBJ2-1, with D perhaps given as TRBD1 or TRBD2 (6 bases each). The origin of this receptor is an adult with an advanced solid tumor such as melanoma, head and neck, liver or kidney cancer. The sample in question was CD4+ or CD8+ T cells sorted from blood, obtained in a trial of the OX40 agonist ivuxolimab. CDR3 sequence reads: CASSIGGTEQFF. CDR3 coding DNA: TGTGCCAGCAGCATAGGGGGGACTGAGCAGTTCTTC.